This is a list of T cell receptor beta chains from one sample in a study of T-cell reconstitution after alpha-beta-depleted transplantation in children. MiXCR, applied by TCRdb to the PCR reads, yields one record per CDR3 protein. Of under 450,000 distinct CDR3 sequences in the sample, around 16% were seen once. The sequences come from PBMCs, mostly from graft donor cells, collected 360 days after TCRalphabeta/CD19-depleted stem cell transplant. Every receptor here comes from a boy under two years old who had a stem cell transplant for Wiskott-Aldrich syndrome, so the T cells may come from the graft donor. Both conserved end residues are part of each CDR3. D genes are given only for firm matches. For some rows the clone size is stated as once, few or many, or as a class when expanded; others skip it.

-	TRBV10-3	few	TRBJ2-7	TGTGCCATCAGTGAGTCAACCCAGCGCCTTCGGGTCGAGCAGTACTTC	CAISESTQRLRVEQYF
-	TRBV7-8	many	TRBJ2-1	TGTGCCAGCAGCTTAGCAGGGCAGGGGGAGGTGAATGAGCAGTTCTTC	CASSLAGQGEVNEQFF
-	TRBV18	few	TRBJ2-4	TGTGCCAGCTCACTTATCCCTGACAGGAGTTCAGAAAAACCTACCAAAAACATTCAGTACTTC	CASSLIPDRSSEKPTKNIQYF
-	TRBV20-1	few	TRBJ2-7	TGCAGTGCCGGGACTCAGGATTACGAGCAGTACTTC	CSAGTQDYEQYF
TRBD1	TRBV15	few	TRBJ2-1	TGTGCCACCAGCGCAGTTGACAGGGGAAGTAGGAATGAGCAGTTCTTC	CATSAVDRGSRNEQFF
TRBD1	TRBV7-9	-	TRBJ2-6	TGTGCCAGCAGCCTCCCGACAGGGTCTGGGGCCAACGTCCTGACTTTC	CASSLPTGSGANVLTF
-	TRBV7-2	-	TRBJ2-1	TGTGCCAGCAGCTTATTCTCTAGCGATTCCTACAATGAGCAGTTCTTC	CASSLFSSDSYNEQFF
-	TRBV5-1	-	TRBJ2-5	TGCGCCAGCAGCGGTTTGCCGGGGCATCAAGAGACCCAGTACTTC	CASSGLPGHQETQYF
-	TRBV4-2	-	TRBJ2-1	TGTGCCAGCAGCCGGACAGACAGCTCCTACAATGAGCAGTTCTTC	CASSRTDSSYNEQFF
-	TRBV10-3	-	TRBJ2-7	TGTGCCATCAGTGAGGACCGAACGAACAACGAGCAGTACTTC	CAISEDRTNNEQYF
TRBD1	TRBV5-1	-	TRBJ2-7	TGCGCCAGCAGCCCCTGGGGACAGGGGCGAGAGCAGTACTTC	CASSPWGQGREQYF
-	TRBV27	few	TRBJ1-5	TGTGCCAGCAGTTTACAGGGAAAGGGGAATCAGCCCCAGCATTTT	CASSLQGKGNQPQHF
-	TRBV11-2	-	TRBJ1-6	TGTGCCAGCAGCTTACAGGGGACTAATTCACCCCTCCACTTT	CASSLQGTNSPLHF
-	TRBV5-5	many	TRBJ2-1	TGTGCCAGCAGTTCAACTTCCTACAATGAGCAGTTCTTC	CASSSTSYNEQFF
-	TRBV30	-	TRBJ2-1	TGTGCCTGGAGTGTACTCATAGGCAATGAGCAGTTCTTC	CAWSVLIGNEQFF
-	TRBV13	-	TRBJ1-4	TGTGCCAGCAGCTCCGGACCTTTCCCTAATGAAAAACTGTTTTTT	CASSSGPFPNEKLFF
TRBD1	TRBV28	few	TRBJ1-2	TGTGCCAGCAGGGGGGACAGGCTCTATGGCTACACCTTC	CASRGDRLYGYTF
-	TRBV6-5	few	TRBJ1-1	TGTGCCAGCAGAAAATCATATAACACTGAAGCTTTCTTT	CASRKSYNTEAFF
TRBD1	TRBV11-1	-	TRBJ2-1	TGTGCCAGCAGCCCCTTCCCCCTTTTTGACAGGGTATCCTACAATGAGCAGTTCTTC	CASSPFPLFDRVSYNEQFF
TRBD1	TRBV6-1	-	TRBJ2-4	TGTGCCAGCCGGGACAGGGCAAAAAACATTCAGTACTTC	CASRDRAKNIQYF
TRBD2	TRBV7-9	few	TRBJ2-2	TGTGCCAGCAGCTTAGCCCTAGCGGGGGTCACCGGGGAGCTGTTTTTT	CASSLALAGVTGELFF
-	TRBV20-1	-	TRBJ2-7	TGCAGTGCTTCGTGGGCCAGTGGGGACGAGCAGTACTTC	CSASWASGDEQYF
-	TRBV4-1	many	TRBJ2-2	TGCGCCAGCAGCCAAGTCTCCGGGACGCACACCGGGGAGCTGTTTTTT	CASSQVSGTHTGELFF
TRBD2	TRBV2	-	TRBJ2-1	TGTGCCAGCATGTGGGGAGCGGGGGACTACAATGAGCAGTTCTTC	CASMWGAGDYNEQFF
-	TRBV27	once	TRBJ1-5	TGTGCCAGCAGCAGGGGACTTCATAGCAATCAGCCCCAGCATTTT	CASSRGLHSNQPQHF
-	TRBV7-9	-	TRBJ2-7	TGTGCCAGCAGCCCTACCCGGGCGCCGGGCGAGCAGTACTTC	CASSPTRAPGEQYF